This T cell receptor beta chain is from a study of T cell changes during pregnancy in multiple sclerosis. Germline lookup yields CDR1 SNHLY and CDR2 FYNNEI. Trimming took off 0 bases at V and 10 bases at J, with 4 bases between the two ends. CDR3 length equals 11 residues. Profiled with immunoSEQ multiplex PCR; TCRdb holds only in-frame clones, not every one. Counted here are about 59,000 clones, 93% occurring once; the ten biggest clones make up less than 3.5%. The receptor was isolated from a female donor with multiple sclerosis, enrolled in a pregnancy study. The starting material was CD8+ T cells from peripheral blood mononuclear cells, obtained in the third trimester of pregnancy. The V call is TRBV2, the J call TRBJ2-1; D uncertain. The CDR3 region has the DNA TGTGCCAGCAGTGAAGCTCGGGAGCAGTTCTTC. The encoded protein is CASSEAREQFF.